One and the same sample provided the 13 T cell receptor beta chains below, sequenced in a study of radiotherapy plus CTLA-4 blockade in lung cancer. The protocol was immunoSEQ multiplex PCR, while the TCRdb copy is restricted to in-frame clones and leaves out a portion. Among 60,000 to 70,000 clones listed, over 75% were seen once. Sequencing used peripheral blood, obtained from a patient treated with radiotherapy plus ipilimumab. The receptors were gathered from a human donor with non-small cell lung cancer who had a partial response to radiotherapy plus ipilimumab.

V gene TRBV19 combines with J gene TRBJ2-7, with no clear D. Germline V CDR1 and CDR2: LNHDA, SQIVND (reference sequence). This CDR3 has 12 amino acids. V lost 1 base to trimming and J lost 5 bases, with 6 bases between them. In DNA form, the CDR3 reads TGTGCCAGTAGTATAGGAGGTAACGAGCAGTACTTC. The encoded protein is CASSIGGNEQYF.

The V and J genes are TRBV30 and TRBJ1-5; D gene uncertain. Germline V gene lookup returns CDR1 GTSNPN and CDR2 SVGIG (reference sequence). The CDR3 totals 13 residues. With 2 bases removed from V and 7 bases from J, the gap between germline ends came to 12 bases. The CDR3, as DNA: TGTGCCTGGAGTTTGACATCGGGGCAGCCCCAGCATTTT. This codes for CAWSLTSGQPQHF.

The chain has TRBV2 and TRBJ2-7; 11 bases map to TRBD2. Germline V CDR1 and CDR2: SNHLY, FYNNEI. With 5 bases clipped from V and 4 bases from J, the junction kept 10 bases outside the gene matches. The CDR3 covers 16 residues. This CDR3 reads CASSYGTSGEAYEQYF. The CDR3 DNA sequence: TGTGCCAGCAGTTACGGGACTAGCGGAGAAGCTTACGAGCAGTACTTC.

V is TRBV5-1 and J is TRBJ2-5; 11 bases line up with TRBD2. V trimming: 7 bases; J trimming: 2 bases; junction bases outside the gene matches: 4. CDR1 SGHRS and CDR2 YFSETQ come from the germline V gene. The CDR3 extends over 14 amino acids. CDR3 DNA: TGCGCCAGCCAGACTAGCGGGACACAAGAGACCCAGTACTTC. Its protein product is CASQTSGTQETQYF. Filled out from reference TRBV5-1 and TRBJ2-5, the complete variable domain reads KAGVTQTPRYLIKTRGQQVTLSCSPISGHRSVSWYQQTPGQGLQFLFEYFSETQRNKGNFPGRFSGRQFSNSRSEMNVSTLELGDSALYLCASQTSGTQETQYFGPGTRLLVL.

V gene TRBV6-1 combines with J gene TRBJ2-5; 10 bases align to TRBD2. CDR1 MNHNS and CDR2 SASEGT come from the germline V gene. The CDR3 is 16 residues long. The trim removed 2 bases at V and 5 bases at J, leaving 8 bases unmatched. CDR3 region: CASSEHLAGVGETQYF. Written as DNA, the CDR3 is TGTGCCAGCAGTGAACATCTAGCGGGAGTGGGGGAGACCCAGTACTTC.

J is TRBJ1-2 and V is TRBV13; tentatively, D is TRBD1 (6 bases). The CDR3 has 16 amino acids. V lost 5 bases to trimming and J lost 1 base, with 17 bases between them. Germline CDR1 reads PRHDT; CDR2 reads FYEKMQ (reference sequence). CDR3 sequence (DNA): TGTGCCAGCAGCCGGACAGCCTCTGGCTATAACTATGGCTACACCTTC. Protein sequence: CASSRTASGYNYGYTF.

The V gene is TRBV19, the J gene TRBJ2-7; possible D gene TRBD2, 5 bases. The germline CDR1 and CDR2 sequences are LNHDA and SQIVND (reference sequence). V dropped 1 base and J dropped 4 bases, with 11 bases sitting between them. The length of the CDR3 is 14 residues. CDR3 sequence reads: CASSIGTGNYEQYF. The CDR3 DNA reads TGTGCCAGTAGTATAGGGACTGGAAATTACGAGCAGTACTTC.

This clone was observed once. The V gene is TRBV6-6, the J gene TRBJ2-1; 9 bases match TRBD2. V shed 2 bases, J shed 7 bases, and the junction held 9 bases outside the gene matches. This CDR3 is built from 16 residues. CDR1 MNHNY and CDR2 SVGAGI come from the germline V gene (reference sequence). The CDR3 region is CASSYNAGGPRNEQFF. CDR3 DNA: TGTGCCAGCAGTTACAACGCGGGAGGGCCCAGGAATGAGCAGTTCTTC.

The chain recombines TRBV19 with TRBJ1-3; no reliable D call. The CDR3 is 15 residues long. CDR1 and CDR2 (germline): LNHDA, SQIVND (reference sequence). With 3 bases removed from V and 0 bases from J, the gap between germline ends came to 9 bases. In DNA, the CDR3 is TGTGCCAGTAGTATTTTAAGCCTCTCTGGAAACACCATATATTTT. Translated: CASSILSLSGNTIYF.

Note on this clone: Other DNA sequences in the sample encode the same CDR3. The CDR3 here is CASSPVEGLSYEQYF. CDR3 in DNA: TGTGCCAGTAGCCCAGTCGAGGGATTATCCTACGAGCAGTACTTC. The gene calls are TRBV19 and TRBJ2-7; a weak D match, TRBD2 (5 bases). The CDR3 sequence is 15 residues long. Trimming removed 6 bases at V and 1 base at J, with 16 bases between. Germline lookup yields CDR1 LNHDA and CDR2 SQIVND (reference sequence). The full variable domain, rest sourced from reference TRBV19 and TRBJ2-7, is DGGITQSPKYLFRKEGQNVTLSCEQNLNHDAMYWYRQDPGQGLRLIYYSQIVNDFQKGDIAEGYSVSREKKESFPLTVTSAQKNPTAFYLCASSPVEGLSYEQYFGPGTRLTVT.

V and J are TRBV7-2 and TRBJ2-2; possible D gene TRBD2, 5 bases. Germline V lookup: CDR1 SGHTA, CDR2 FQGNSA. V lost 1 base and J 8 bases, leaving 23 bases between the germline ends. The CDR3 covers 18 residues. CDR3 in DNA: TGTGCCAGCAGCTTAGAGGCGGCTAGCCTGACTGGGGTAGGGGAGCTGTTTTTT. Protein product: CASSLEAASLTGVGELFF.

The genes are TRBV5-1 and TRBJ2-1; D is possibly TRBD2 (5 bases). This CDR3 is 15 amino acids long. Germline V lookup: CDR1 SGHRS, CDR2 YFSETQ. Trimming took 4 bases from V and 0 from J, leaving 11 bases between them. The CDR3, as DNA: TGCGCCAGCAGCACTGCTGGGAGCTCCTACAATGAGCAGTTCTTC. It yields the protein CASSTAGSSYNEQFF.

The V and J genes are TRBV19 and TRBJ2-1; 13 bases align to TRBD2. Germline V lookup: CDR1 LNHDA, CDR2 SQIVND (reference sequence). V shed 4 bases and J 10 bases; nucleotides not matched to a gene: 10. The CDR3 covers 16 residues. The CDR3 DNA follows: TGTGCCAGTAGTACCCCCGGGACTAGCGGGATCAGGGAGCAGTTCTTC. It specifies CASSTPGTSGIREQFF. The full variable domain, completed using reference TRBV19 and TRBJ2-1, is DGGITQSPKYLFRKEGQNVTLSCEQNLNHDAMYWYRQDPGQGLRLIYYSQIVNDFQKGDIAEGYSVSREKKESFPLTVTSAQKNPTAFYLCASSTPGTSGIREQFFGPGTRLTVL.